This TCR beta chain was observed in a study of blood T cell repertoires in COVID-19 (dated by TCRdb to 2020 to 2021). For the study in its entirety: Samples covering the acute and convalescent phases of COVID-19 were provided by collaborators in the United States, Italy and Spain. The prospective study material was composed of cDNA or gDNA derived from T cells, B-cell-depleted T cells, or PBMCs. Subjects who had been exposed to COVID-19, were actively infected with it, or had recovered from it provided the deeply sampled blood TCRbeta repertoires that made up the dataset. The repertoires were released in a freely available public database meant as a resource for research on the immune response to SARS-CoV-2. Samples came from the ongoing ImmuneRACE study (first 160 participants) plus 1,254 subjects from 6 global collaborators. A de-identified subject ID, COVID-19 status, age in years and sex were almost always included in the sample metadata. Where HLA class I and class II types were available, the types were taken from metadata supplied by the sample provider, not from assay-based typing. Beyond this particular receptor, the publication reports: The amount of clinical and demographic metadata varied by source and participant and was provided uncurated.

TCRbeta CDR3 regions were amplified from genomic DNA using the immunoSEQ Assay, a bias-controlled multiplex PCR. Turning to the authors' computational methods: The number of nucleated cells in each sample was estimated from the amplification of reference gene primers within the assay. To quantify the absolute abundance of each unique TCRbeta CDR3 rearrangement, sequence reads were collapsed and filtered. For each sample, productive Simpson clonality was calculated as the square root of Simpson's diversity index over productive rearrangements. Not all clones reach the TCRdb copy of this immuneACCESS table, which keeps in-frame sequences only. Checked studies attribute under half of the gap to unresolved V genes and leave the rest unexplained. V and J calls and clone size are those listed in that table; D and trimming were worked out from the DNA. For this sample the table gives over 90,000 clones, of which approximately 84% were detected only once. The ten largest make up more than 5% of the sample.

In the case of this clone: The target of this receptor is not known. Within one base of it there is no much larger clone, and no base qualities were kept.

At the junction V is shortened by 0 bases and J by 9 bases, with 15 bases in between. The germline V gene gives CDR1 as MNHEY and CDR2 as SVGAGI. Spanning cysteine to phenylalanine, the CDR3 consists of 15 amino acids. Just CDR3 DNA is preserved here, 45 bases in frame from base 1. Collaborating institutions collected whole blood in K2EDTA tubes following their own protocols. For TCRbeta analysis, collaborators shipped samples as frozen whole blood, isolated PBMCs, or DNA extracted from either of those sample types. The clonotype originates from a human donor in a cohort sampled during active COVID-19. The sample taken for sequencing was peripheral blood. The rearrangement joined TRBV6-5 to TRBJ2-1; the D gene is perhaps TRBD2, from 5 matching bases. The DNA reads TGTGCCAGCAGTTACTCGATTGGCGAGGGAACTGAGCAGTTCTTC. This sequence encodes CASSYSIGEGTEQFF.